Listed below are T cell receptor beta chains from one sample, sequenced in a study of shared T cell receptors in the human thymus. Clones were read by immunoSEQ multiplex PCR, and TCRdb kept only the in-frame ones, dropping some. The data hold roughly 550,000 clones, with 75% to 80% observed a single time. The sample also formed part of further work on human thymus T cells.

The sequenced sample consisted of thymocytes. These receptor sequences come from a boy younger than two with a congenital heart defect. Both conserved end residues are part of each CDR3. D genes are given only for firm matches. The size of a clone is reported for some rows only, either as once, few or many, or as a class for expanded clones.

abundance	j_gene	d_gene	v_gene	CDR3nt	CDR3aa
once	TRBJ2-6	-	TRBV6-5	TGTGCCAGCAGTTACTCGCCCGCGGGGGCCAACGTCCTGACTTTC	CASSYSPAGANVLTF
-	TRBJ2-1	-	TRBV4-1	TGCGCCAGCAGCCAAGAGCCGGGAGAGGGCTCCTACAATGAGCAGTTCTTC	CASSQEPGEGSYNEQFF
-	TRBJ2-2	-	TRBV28	TGTGCCAGCGAATCGACGGGCACCGGGGAGCTGTTTTTT	CASESTGTGELFF
-	TRBJ1-1	TRBD1	TRBV7-2	TGTGCCAGCAGCTTTACCTCGACAGGGGCCGGGTCGAACACTGAAGCTTTCTTT	CASSFTSTGAGSNTEAFF
-	TRBJ2-3	-	TRBV9	TGTGCCAGCAGCGCTCCCCGAGGTACCCGCACAGATACGCAGTATTTT	CASSAPRGTRTDTQYF
-	TRBJ1-1	-	TRBV10-3	TGTGCCATCAGTGGGGGGGGTGCGGGCGTGGCTTTCTTT	CAISGGGAGVAFF
few	TRBJ2-7	TRBD1	TRBV19	TGTGCCAGTAGTGGAACCGGGACAGCGCCCTCCGAGCAGTACTTC	CASSGTGTAPSEQYF
-	TRBJ1-2	-	TRBV21-1	TGTGCCAGCAGCACTCAAGGGGCAGCACGAGGCTACACCTTC	CASSTQGAARGYTF
few	TRBJ1-3	-	TRBV4-3	TGCGCCAGCAGCCAAGGTCAACAACACTACTCTGGAAACACCATATATTTT	CASSQGQQHYSGNTIYF
-	TRBJ2-5	-	TRBV7-6	TGTGCCAGCAGCCGAGACAGTGAAGGGCAAGAGACCCAGTACTTC	CASSRDSEGQETQYF
-	TRBJ2-7	TRBD2	TRBV10-2	TGCGCCAGCAGTGAGTCCGGGACTAGCGGGAGTCGAGTAAGCACCTACGAGCAGTACTTC	CASSESGTSGSRVSTYEQYF
-	TRBJ1-2	TRBD1	TRBV7-2	TGTGCCAGCAGCTTAGCGCGGAAGAGGGACAGGGTTCTCTCTGGCTACACCTTC	CASSLARKRDRVLSGYTF
-	TRBJ1-2	TRBD1	TRBV10-3	TGTGCCATCAGTGACCATACAGGGGGCGGCTACACCTTC	CAISDHTGGGYTF
-	TRBJ2-1	TRBD2	TRBV4-2	TGTGCCAGCAGCCAAGATTTATCTAGCGGGGTTGAGCAGTTCTTC	CASSQDLSSGVEQFF
-	TRBJ2-7	-	TRBV5-6	TGTGCCAGCAGCTTGGATTGGAGCTCCTACGAGCAGTACTTC	CASSLDWSSYEQYF
few	TRBJ1-2	-	TRBV19	TGTGCCAGTAGCCTTCCCCAGCGGGGAGATGGCTACACCTTC	CASSLPQRGDGYTF
few	TRBJ1-2	-	TRBV14	TGTGCCAGCAGCCAAGTAGTTCCCCCGAGCGACTATGGCTACACCTTC	CASSQVVPPSDYGYTF
-	TRBJ1-5	TRBD1	TRBV6-1	TGTGCCAGCAGTGGCGAGGGGGCTCCTGGACCTTATAGCAATCAGCCCCAGCATTTT	CASSGEGAPGPYSNQPQHF
once	TRBJ2-7	TRBD1	TRBV7-2	TGTGCCAGCAGCCCTTTAGGCCGGGACAGGGGGGTGCAGTACTTC	CASSPLGRDRGVQYF
-	TRBJ1-1	TRBD1	TRBV6-5	TGTGCCAGCAGCCCCCCCACAGGGGGGAACACTGAAGCTTTCTTT	CASSPPTGGNTEAFF
-	TRBJ2-3	-	TRBV7-9	TGTGCCAGCAGCTTAGACAGGACACGCACAGATACGCAGTATTTT	CASSLDRTRTDTQYF
once	TRBJ2-3	TRBD2	TRBV29-1	TGCAGCGTTGTGGGGACTAGCCCCGATACGCAGTATTTT	CSVVGTSPDTQYF
-	TRBJ2-1	-	TRBV7-2	TGTGCCAGCAGCTTAGAGGATAATAGCGGTTCCTACAATGAGCAGTTCTTC	CASSLEDNSGSYNEQFF
once	TRBJ2-7	-	TRBV19	TGTGCCAGTAGTATATTGGCGGACACCTCGGAGCAGTACTTC	CASSILADTSEQYF
-	TRBJ1-5	-	TRBV10-3	TGTGCCATCAGTGAGGAAGGGGGCAATCAGCCCCAGCATTTT	CAISEEGGNQPQHF
-	TRBJ2-1	TRBD1	TRBV30	TGTGCCTGGAGTCGCCTTCCCACAGGGGATGAGCAGTTCTTC	CAWSRLPTGDEQFF
-	TRBJ2-3	TRBD2	TRBV9	TGTGCCAGCAGCTCTAGCGGGAGGACACACACACAGGCAGATACGCAGTATTTT	CASSSSGRTHTQADTQYF
-	TRBJ2-5	TRBD1	TRBV13	TGTGCCAGCAGCTTACGGGCAGGGGGCGAGGAGACCCAGTACTTC	CASSLRAGGEETQYF
-	TRBJ2-5	-	TRBV11-2	TGTGCCAGCAGCTTTGCGCATGAGACCCAGTACTTC	CASSFAHETQYF
-	TRBJ1-5	-	TRBV28	TGTGCCAGCAGTCCCGTCGAGGGGGGCAATCAGCCCCAGCATTTT	CASSPVEGGNQPQHF
few	TRBJ1-5	-	TRBV5-6	TGTGCCAGCAGCTCCTGGGACGGGAGAAGCAATCAGCCCCAGCATTTT	CASSSWDGRSNQPQHF
-	TRBJ2-1	-	TRBV27	TGTGCCAGCAGGAGGGGGAGCTCCTACAATGAGCAGTTCTTC	CASRRGSSYNEQFF
-	TRBJ2-3	-	TRBV30	TGTGCCTGGAGTACCCAGGGGAAAACAGATACGCAGTATTTT	CAWSTQGKTDTQYF
few	TRBJ2-6	-	TRBV7-6	TGTGCCAAAAACCGGGGGTGGGGAGCTGGGGCCAACGTCCTGACTTTC	CAKNRGWGAGANVLTF
-	TRBJ2-3	TRBD2	TRBV9	TGTGCCAGCAGCGTAGTGAATAGCGGGAGAGATACGCAGTATTTT	CASSVVNSGRDTQYF
few	TRBJ1-3	-	TRBV7-9	TGTGCCAGCAGCTTAGGGAGAGGGTACTCTGGAAACACCATATATTTT	CASSLGRGYSGNTIYF
once	TRBJ2-1	TRBD1	TRBV2	TGTGCCAGCAGTGAAGGGGGGACAGGGGTGGGTGAGCAGTTCTTC	CASSEGGTGVGEQFF
-	TRBJ2-7	-	TRBV7-5	TGTGTCAGAAGCCCCGGCGGGTGTTACGAGCAGTACTTC	CVRSPGGCYEQYF
-	TRBJ1-5	-	TRBV5-4	TGTGCCAGCAGCTGGTGGGGGGGCAATCAGCCCCAGCATTTT	CASSWWGGNQPQHF
-	TRBJ2-2	TRBD2	TRBV7-8	TGTGCCAGCAGCTCCCGGGGGAGGGAGGGCCTTATCACCGGGGAGCTGTTTTTT	CASSSRGREGLITGELFF
-	TRBJ2-7	TRBD2	TRBV4-3	TGCGCCAGCAGCCACGCCCGGACTAGCGGCTCCTACGAGCAGTACTTC	CASSHARTSGSYEQYF
-	TRBJ2-7	TRBD2	TRBV2	TGTGCCAGCAGTGACAGGACTAGCGGCTACGAGCAGTACTTC	CASSDRTSGYEQYF
-	TRBJ2-1	TRBD2	TRBV27	TGTGCCAGCAGTTCCCCCCCCCAGCGGGAGGGCCGCGGTGAGCAGTTCTTC	CASSSPPQREGRGEQFF
-	TRBJ2-1	-	TRBV21-1	TGTGCCACCCACCTCGACCGAGCGGGAGTTGTTTACAATGAGCAGTTCTTC	CATHLDRAGVVYNEQFF
-	TRBJ1-5	-	TRBV10-2	TGCGCCAGCAGTGAGTATCAGAATGTTAGCAATCAGCCCCAGCATTTT	CASSEYQNVSNQPQHF
-	TRBJ2-5	TRBD2	TRBV7-2	TGTGCCAGCAGCTTAGGACTAGCGGAACAAGAGACCCAGTACTTC	CASSLGLAEQETQYF